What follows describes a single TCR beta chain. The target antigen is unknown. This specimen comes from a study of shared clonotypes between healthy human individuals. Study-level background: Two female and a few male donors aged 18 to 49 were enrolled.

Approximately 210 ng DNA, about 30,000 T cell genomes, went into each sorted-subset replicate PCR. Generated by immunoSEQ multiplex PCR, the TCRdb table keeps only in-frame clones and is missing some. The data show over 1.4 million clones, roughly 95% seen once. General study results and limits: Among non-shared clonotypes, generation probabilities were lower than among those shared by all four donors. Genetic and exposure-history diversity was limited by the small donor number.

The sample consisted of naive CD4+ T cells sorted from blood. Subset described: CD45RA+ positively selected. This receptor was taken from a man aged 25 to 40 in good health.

The CDR3 DNA is TGCGCCAGCAGCCCGGAACCTCGCGGGAGCACAGATACGCAGTATTTT. This encodes CASSPEPRGSTDTQYF. The chain is built from TRBV5-1 and TRBJ2-3, with D perhaps matching TRBD2 (5 bases). The V and J ends lost 4 bases and 0 bases respectively, with 15 bases between them. Germline V CDR1 and CDR2: SGHRS, YFSETQ. This CDR3 spans 16 amino acids.